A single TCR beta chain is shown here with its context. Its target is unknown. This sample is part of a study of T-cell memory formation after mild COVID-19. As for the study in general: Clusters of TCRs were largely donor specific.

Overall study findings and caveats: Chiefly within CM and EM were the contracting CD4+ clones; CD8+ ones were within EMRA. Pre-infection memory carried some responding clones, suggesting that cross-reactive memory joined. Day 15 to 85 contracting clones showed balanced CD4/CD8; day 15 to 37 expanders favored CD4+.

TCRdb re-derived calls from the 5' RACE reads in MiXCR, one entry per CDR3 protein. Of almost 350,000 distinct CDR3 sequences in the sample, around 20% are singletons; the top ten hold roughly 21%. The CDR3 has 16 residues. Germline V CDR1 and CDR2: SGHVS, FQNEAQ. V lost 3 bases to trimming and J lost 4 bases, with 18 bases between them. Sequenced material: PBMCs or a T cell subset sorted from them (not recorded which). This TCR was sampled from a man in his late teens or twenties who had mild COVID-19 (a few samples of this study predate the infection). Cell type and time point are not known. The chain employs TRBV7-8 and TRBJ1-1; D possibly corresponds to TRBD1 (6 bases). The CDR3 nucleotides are TGTGCCAGCAGCTTCCGAAGACAGGCTGGGGGCACTGAAGCTTTCTTT. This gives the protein CASSFRRQAGGTEAFF.